A single sample is the source of the 29 T cell receptor beta chains below, sequenced in a study of glioma-infiltrating T cells. TCR alpha and beta CDR3 regions were amplified from RNA using iRepertoire nested multiplex PCR. Using its own MiXCR run on the multiplex PCR reads, TCRdb lists one record per CDR3 protein. The sample lists 170,000 or so distinct CDR3 sequences, around 40% occurring once. Sequencing was done on a sample of glioma tissue, nonneoplastic brain tissue, or PBMCs (not recorded which). Source of these receptors: a human donor with low-grade glioma or glioblastoma, undergoing nonglioma brain surgery, or in good health (not recorded which).

This clonotype was observed a few times. V gene TRBV10-3 combines with J gene TRBJ2-3; 8 bases agree with TRBD2. This CDR3 is built from 19 residues. CDR1 is ENHRY, CDR2 SYGVKD, per germline. V trimming: 6 bases; J trimming: 4 bases; junction bases outside the gene matches: 21. CDR3 sequence (DNA): TGTGCCATCAGCGGGGGGGAAAGTCGCCCAACCACCCACCCAGATACGCAGTATTTT. Translation gives CAISGGESRPTTHPDTQYF.

Notes on this clonotype: A much larger clone differs from this one at a single base, so this may be a read error. V is TRBV12-3 or TRBV12-4 and J is TRBJ1-1; the D is unclear. The CDR3 extends over 16 amino acids. With 6 bases removed from V and 3 bases from J, the gap between germline ends came to 20 bases. The CDR3 sequence: CASSESDWESDTEAFF. CDR3 in DNA: TGTGCCAGCAGCGAGTCGGATTGGGAGTCCGACACTGAAGCTTTCTTT.

The chain couples TRBV27 to TRBJ2-7; D may be TRBD2 (5 bases). Germline V gives CDR1 MNHEY, CDR2 SMNVEV (reference sequence). The CDR3 length is 12 residues. V lost 5 bases, J lost 7 bases, and 12 bases lay in between. The DNA of the CDR3 is TGTGCCAGCAGTGTCGGGGTTCAGGAGCAGTACTTC. It translates to CASSVGVQEQYF.

This chain joins TRBV4-1 and TRBJ2-5; D perhaps matches TRBD2 (6 bases). Germline assignment: CDR1 MGHRA and CDR2 YSYEKL. Trimming took 4 bases from V and 2 from J, leaving 14 bases between them. The CDR3 is made up of 15 amino acids. CDR3: CASSRLGTSQETQYF. CDR3 sequence (DNA): TGCGCCAGCAGCCGACTAGGGACTTCACAAGAGACCCAGTACTTC.

Concerning this clonotype itself: A much larger clone differs by one base, so this may be a read error. V and J are TRBV28 and TRBJ2-7; TRBD2 matches 8 bases. Germline CDR1 and CDR2: MDHEN and SYDVKM. V shed 7 bases, J shed 6 bases, and the junction held 11 bases outside the gene matches. The CDR3 runs 14 residues. The CDR3 is CASISAGAIGEQYF. CDR3 coding DNA: TGTGCCAGCATTTCAGCGGGAGCTATCGGCGAGCAGTACTTC.

The chain uses TRBV19 and TRBJ1-5, with 7 bases lining up with TRBD1. The CDR3 totals 14 residues. Germline lookup yields CDR1 LNHDA and CDR2 SQIVND (reference sequence). J gave up 6 bases and V 3 bases, and 5 bases lay outside the gene matches. CDR3 nucleotides: TGTGCCAGTAGTATTACACGACAGGGTCAGCCCCAGCATTTT. It specifies CASSITRQGQPQHF.

This clonotype was seen a single time. The J gene is TRBJ1-5, the V gene TRBV15; 10 bases are a match to TRBD1. The germline V gene encodes CDR1 LNHNV and CDR2 YYDKDF (reference sequence). CDR3 length: 15 amino acids. The junction had 8 bases not matched to a gene; V was cut back by 5 bases and J by 7 bases. Here the CDR3 reads CATSARQGADQPQHF. DNA for the CDR3: TGTGCCACCAGCGCCCGACAGGGGGCCGACCAGCCCCAGCATTTT.

This clonotype has more than one count but fewer than ten. Just one base apart from a much larger clone, this may be a read error. The chain employs TRBV20-1 and TRBJ1-3; D gene uncertain. Deletions cut 6 bases from V and 2 bases from J, with 14 bases between. Per the germline V gene, CDR1 is DFQATT and CDR2 is SNEGSKA (reference sequence). The CDR3 covers 14 residues. CDR3 loop: CSAEERVTGNTIYF. In DNA form, the CDR3 reads TGCAGTGCAGAAGAAAGGGTAACTGGAAACACCATATATTTT.

In its sample, this clonotype was seen many times. The rearrangement uses TRBV20-1 and TRBJ2-7; 8 positions match TRBD1. CDR3 size: 13 residues. V dropped 6 bases and J dropped 4; count of bases not matched to a gene: 8. Germline V gene data show CDR1 as DFQATT and CDR2 as SNEGSKA (reference sequence). The CDR3 region is CSADRDRIYEQYF. The DNA of the CDR3 is TGCAGTGCCGACCGGGACAGGATATACGAGCAGTACTTC.

This clonotype was picked up many times. V gene TRBV28 combines with J gene TRBJ2-7; 8 bases line up with TRBD2. The CDR3 contains 14 residues. Germline lookup yields CDR1 MDHEN and CDR2 SYDVKM. The V segment lost 7 bases and the J segment 5 bases; nucleotides outside the gene matches: 10. This CDR3 is CASMLGLGENEQYF. The CDR3 nucleotides are TGTGCCAGCATGTTGGGACTAGGGGAAAACGAGCAGTACTTC.

As concerns this clonotype: This may come from a read error, since a much larger clone is one base off. V and J are TRBV6-1 and TRBJ2-7; tentatively, D is TRBD1 or TRBD2 (7 bases each). Trimming pared 7 bases from V and 2 bases from J, leaving 18 bases between. The CDR3 runs 15 residues. Per germline, CDR1 MNHNS and CDR2 SASEGT. CDR3 amino acids: CASIYPGGQTYEQYF. The CDR3 DNA is TGTGCCAGCATTTACCCGGGGGGACAGACCTACGAGCAGTACTTC.

Notes on this clonotype: This sequence may be a read error, since a much larger clone differs from it by one base. The chain links TRBV15 to TRBJ2-2, with D perhaps given as TRBD1 or TRBD2 (5 bases each). There are 15 residues in the CDR3. Germline values: CDR1 LNHNV, CDR2 YYDKDF (reference sequence). CDR3 amino acids: CATSRQGRHTGEPFF. As DNA, the CDR3 is TGTGCCACCAGCAGGCAGGGTCGGCACACCGGGGAGCCGTTTTTT.

The gene calls are TRBV2 and TRBJ2-1, with TRBD2 matching over 10 bases. Trimming took 6 bases from V and 5 from J; bases not matched to a gene: 7. The CDR3 spans 15 residues. Germline values: CDR1 SNHLY, CDR2 FYNNEI. This CDR3 reads CASRPTSGANNEQFF. The CDR3 DNA sequence: TGTGCCAGCAGACCCACTAGCGGGGCGAACAATGAGCAGTTCTTC. Variable domain in full (rest from reference TRBV2 and TRBJ2-1): EPEVTQTPSHQVTQMGQEVILRCVPISNHLYFYWYRQILGQKVEFLVSFYNNEISEKSEIFDDQFSVERPDGSNFTLKIRSTKLEDSAMYFCASRPTSGANNEQFFGPGTRLTVL.

The chain combines TRBV24-1 with TRBJ2-6; unclear D gene. V lost 11 bases, J lost 0 bases, and 7 bases lay in between. Germline CDR1 and CDR2: KGHDR and SFDVKD. The CDR3 is made up of 13 amino acids. CDR3 residues: CANSDSGANVLTF. In DNA form, the CDR3 reads TGTGCCAACAGCGACTCTGGGGCCAACGTCCTGACTTTC.

On this clonotype itself: A read error may be the cause here, since a much bigger clone is one base away. V usage is TRBV6-1 and J usage is TRBJ2-2; 9 nucleotides line up with TRBD2. This CDR3 has 16 residues. CDR1 MNHNS and CDR2 SASEGT come from the germline V gene. The CDR3 bases are TGTGCCAGAAGTGATTTAGCGGGAGTGAGCACCGGGGAGCTGTTTTTT. This sequence encodes CARSDLAGVSTGELFF.

By sample fraction, this clonotype is medium-sized. The CDR3 spells CASSEPVLWPGYTF. CDR3 nucleotides: TGCGCCAGCAGTGAGCCGGTACTCTGGCCTGGCTACACCTTC. V and J are TRBV10-2 and TRBJ1-2; D is uncertain. CDR1 is WSHSY and CDR2 is SAAADI in the germline V gene. V dropped 2 bases and J dropped 7 bases, with 14 bases sitting between them. There are 14 residues in the CDR3.

Points on this clonotype: No conserved phenylalanine or tryptophan ends this CDR3, so it is likely a read error. The chain links TRBV27 to TRBJ1-1; D is possibly TRBD1 (5 bases). CDR3 length: 14 amino acids. Between the trimmed V and J ends, which lost 6 bases and 11 bases, there was a span of 22 bases. Germline CDR1 and CDR2: MNHEY and SMNVEV (reference sequence). In DNA form, the CDR3 reads TGTGCCAGCAGACCACCCGGGGGAACCCACGAGGCTTTCCTT. Amino acids: CASRPPGGTHEAFL.

A note on this clonotype: Since a much larger clone is just one base distant, this may be a read error. The chain carries TRBV20-1 and TRBJ2-5; no reliable D call. Germline-derived CDR1 and CDR2 are DFQATT and SNEGSKA (reference sequence). The ends were cut back, 5 bases at V and 5 bases at J, with 18 bases in the middle. CDR3 size: 14 residues. For the CDR3, the DNA is TGCAGTGCTCCCTCTACATGGGTTTCGGAGACCCAGTACTTC. Translating gives CSAPSTWVSETQYF.

The V call is TRBV20-1, the J call TRBJ2-7, with a weak D call TRBD1 (5 bases). The V and J ends lost 4 bases and 2 bases respectively, with 15 bases between them. The CDR3 extends over 14 amino acids. Germline CDR1 and CDR2: DFQATT and SNEGSKA (reference sequence). CDR3 protein: CSANLDTSPYEQYF. The CDR3 bases are TGCAGTGCTAACCTGGACACAAGCCCCTACGAGCAGTACTTC.

This clonotype was detected many times. This chain links TRBV20-1 with TRBJ2-7; 11 bases align to TRBD2. J gave up 5 bases and V 1 base, and 1 base lay outside the gene matches. CDR3 size: 13 residues. Germline CDR1 is DFQATT and CDR2 is SNEGSKA (reference sequence). In nucleotides, the CDR3 is TGCAGTGCTAGAGTTAGCGGGAGGGACGAGCAGTACTTC. It codes for CSARVSGRDEQYF.

This clonotype occurred many times. J is TRBJ1-1 and V is TRBV28; perhaps TRBD1 as D (5 bases). The CDR3 runs to 16 residues. Trimming shortened V by 7 bases and J by 5 bases, and 23 bases separated the two germline ends. Looked up from germline, CDR1 is MDHEN and CDR2 is SYDVKM. CDR3: CASKESTGPGGTEAFF. CDR3 DNA sequence: TGTGCCAGCAAAGAGAGTACGGGACCCGGCGGAACTGAAGCTTTCTTT.

Regarding this clonotype: This may arise from a read error, as a much more abundant clone is one base away. The chain is built from TRBV27 and TRBJ2-1, with D tentatively TRBD1 or TRBD2 (5 bases each). Germline CDR1 MNHEY, CDR2 SMNVEV (reference sequence). This CDR3 region has 16 residues. CDR3 nucleotides: TGTGCCAGCAGTTTATCGCTGGGGGTTCGGCCCCATGAGAAGTTCTTC. It encodes CASSLSLGVRPHEKFF.

This clonotype occurred many times. The V call is TRBV3-1, the J call TRBJ2-3, with D unresolved. The germline V and J ends were trimmed by 1 base and 8 bases, with 7 bases remaining between them. The CDR3 consists of 12 residues. Germline V lookup: CDR1 LGHDT, CDR2 YNNKEL (reference sequence). The CDR3: CASSQGPGTQYF. CDR3 DNA: TGTGCCAGCAGCCAAGGCCCAGGTACGCAGTATTTT.

Concerning this clonotype itself: A read error may be the cause here, since a much bigger clone is one base away. The rearrangement joins TRBV7-9 to TRBJ1-3, with D hard to call. The CDR3 length is 16 residues. V was shortened by 4 bases and J by 0 bases, with 13 bases between the two germline ends. Germline-derived CDR1 and CDR2 are SEHNR and FQNEAQ (reference sequence). The CDR3 loop is CASSWIGSSSGNTIYF. DNA for the CDR3: TGTGCCAGCAGCTGGATAGGCTCAAGCTCTGGAAACACCATATATTTT.

Remarks on this clonotype: A single base separates this from a much larger clone, so it may be a read error. The V call is TRBV28, the J call TRBJ2-1; D is undetermined. In germline, CDR1 is MDHEN, CDR2 SYDVKM. The CDR3 spans 14 residues. In nucleotides, the CDR3 is TGTGCCAGCAGTTCACCGGGCCTGTACAATGAGAAGTTCTTC. Translation gives CASSSPGLYNEKFF.

This clonotype was found a few times. This chain uses TRBV9 with TRBJ1-1; possible D gene TRBD1, 5 bases. This CDR3 comprises 16 residues. Germline V gives CDR1 SGDLS, CDR2 YYNGEE. V lost 0 bases and J 0 bases, leaving 12 bases between the germline ends. CDR3 sequence reads: CASSVEQDPLNTEAFF. DNA for the CDR3: TGTGCCAGCAGCGTAGAACAGGACCCCCTGAACACTGAAGCTTTCTTT.

This clonotype was picked up many times. The chain uses TRBV19 and TRBJ1-5, with TRBD1 matching over 8 bases. J lost 0 bases, V lost 4 bases, and 2 bases had no gene match. CDR3 length: 15 amino acids. Germline CDR1 and CDR2: LNHDA and SQIVND (reference sequence). In DNA, the CDR3 is TGTGCCAGTAGTACCGGACAGGGTAGCAATCAGCCCCAGCATTTT. Amino acids: CASSTGQGSNQPQHF.

Concerning this clonotype itself: Just one base apart from a much larger clone, this may be a read error. The J gene is TRBJ2-6, the V gene TRBV15, with 8 positions matching TRBD1. Germline CDR1 and CDR2: LNHNV and YYDKDF (reference sequence). The CDR3 has 16 amino acids. CDR3 protein: CATSRDREAGANLLTF. CDR3 nucleotide sequence: TGTGCCACCAGCAGGGACAGGGAAGCTGGGGCCAACCTCCTGACTTTC.

This clonotype has a count of ten or more. The J gene is TRBJ2-7, the V gene TRBV6-1, with 7 bases fitting TRBD2. V shed 7 bases and J 3 bases; nucleotides not matched to a gene: 12. From germline, CDR1 is MNHNS and CDR2 SASEGT. The CDR3 spans 15 residues. The CDR3, as DNA: TGTGCCAGCACCGAATTACCCAGCGGGGACTACGAGCAGTACTTC. This gives the protein CASTELPSGDYEQYF.